Listed below are T cell receptor beta chains from one sample, sequenced in a study of T cell clonotyping in hematopoietic cell transplantation. Generated by immunoSEQ multiplex PCR, the TCRdb table keeps only in-frame clones and is missing some. This sample has about 9,200 clones, with roughly nine tenths found just once. The source was peripheral blood mononuclear cells, collected before stem cell transplant. The receptors were gathered from a woman aged 55-69 years with acute myeloid leukemia. Some clones in this sample may be carry-over from other donors' samples. Both conserved end residues are part of each CDR3. For some rows the clone size is stated as once, few or many, or as a class when expanded; others skip it.

CASRGGPLEQYF	TRBV7-9	TRBJ2-7	few
CASSTQTGLVGTQYF	TRBV11-2	TRBJ2-5	NA
CASSPQGGSGNTIYF	TRBV27	TRBJ1-3	NA
CASQGLTSYNEQFF	TRBV28	TRBJ2-1	NA
CAWRQGGGGYTF	TRBV30	TRBJ1-2	once
CASSPGASYEQYF	TRBV27	TRBJ2-7	NA
CATLSGTDTQYF	TRBV10-3	TRBJ2-3	NA
CASSFGLMNTEAFF	TRBV27	TRBJ1-1	NA
CASNREGSVQPQHF	TRBV28	TRBJ1-5	NA
CASSFAGTGTEAFF	TRBV7-2	TRBJ1-1	NA
CASSIIQQTNQPQHF	TRBV19	TRBJ1-5	NA
CASSLLPGTDTQYF	TRBV7-8	TRBJ2-3	NA
CASTGPNYGYTF	TRBV28	TRBJ1-2	few
CASSLLASPLHF	TRBV7-9	TRBJ1-6	NA
CASSLIPDRFYGYTF	TRBV7-3	TRBJ1-2	NA
CASSLGIPIRRNYEQYF	TRBV5-4	TRBJ2-7	once
CAWSTRQGGNIQYF	TRBV30	TRBJ2-4	NA
CAWSARDRGTDTQYF	TRBV30	TRBJ2-3	NA
CASSSVGGLSPLEQYF	TRBV5-8	TRBJ2-7	NA
CASSSAQLLYNEQFF	TRBV11-2	TRBJ2-1	NA
CAISSGQGREAFF	TRBV10-3	TRBJ1-1	NA
CASSTMGQIYEQYF	TRBV7-2	TRBJ2-7	NA
CASSPGVGYTF	TRBV4-1	TRBJ1-2	few
CASSHGGLSGRAWTQYF	TRBV11-3	TRBJ2-5	NA
CASSPPTYEQYF	TRBV7-9	TRBJ2-7	NA
CASSGGTSGRSDTQYF	TRBV11-2	TRBJ2-3	NA
CASSLSNGYNEQFF	TRBV27	TRBJ2-1	NA
CASSDGTNYGYTF	TRBV6-4	TRBJ1-2	once
CASSPGRRYIYEQYF	TRBV10-2	TRBJ2-7	NA
CASSIDRGRRETQYF	TRBV19	TRBJ2-5	NA
CASSLTGVREKLFF	TRBV7-2	TRBJ1-4	NA
CASSLWAGTVNEKLFF	TRBV11-2	TRBJ1-4	NA
CASSLAPGPYEQYF	TRBV11-3	TRBJ2-7	few
CASSYGQGSYNEQFF	TRBV27	TRBJ2-1	NA
CASSYGVLAGGHTQYF	TRBV6-5	TRBJ2-3	NA
CASRDWFQQFF	TRBV4-2	TRBJ2-1	NA
CASSGGQGMGTEAFF	TRBV2	TRBJ1-1	NA
CAREGIGGQGQYF	TRBV30	TRBJ2-7	NA
CASSSPALSHQGTDTQYF	TRBV27	TRBJ2-3	NA
CAISGPGIETQYF	TRBV10-3	TRBJ2-5	NA
CSVGTLYNEQFF	TRBV29-1	TRBJ2-1	NA
CASSRRSSGYEQYF	TRBV7-9	TRBJ2-7	once
CASPHACGTDTLCSYNEQFF	TRBV5-4	TRBJ2-1	NA
CASSSLYEAFF	TRBV6-5	TRBJ1-1	NA
CASRGQSWGDIQYF	TRBV19	TRBJ2-4	once
CASSSSGTGWNGYTF	TRBV6-5	TRBJ1-2	once
CASSIEPGHSNIQYF	TRBV19	TRBJ2-4	NA
CASRTGTGNQPQHF	TRBV28	TRBJ1-5	NA
CSVLPVRAGPSNEQFF	TRBV29-1	TRBJ2-1	NA
CSVVMTSTEAFF	TRBV29-1	TRBJ1-1	few